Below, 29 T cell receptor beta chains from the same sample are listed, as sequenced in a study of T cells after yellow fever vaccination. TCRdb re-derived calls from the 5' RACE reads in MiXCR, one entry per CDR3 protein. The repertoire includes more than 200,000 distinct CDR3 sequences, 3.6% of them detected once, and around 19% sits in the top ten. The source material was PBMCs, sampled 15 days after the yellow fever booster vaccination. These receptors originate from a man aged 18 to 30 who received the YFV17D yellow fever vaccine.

CDR3 bases: TGTGCCAGCTGGAACCCCCCGGGACTCTCTGGGGCCAACGTCCTGACTTTC. Encoded protein: CASWNPPGLSGANVLTF. The rearrangement joins TRBV12-3 or TRBV12-4 to TRBJ2-6, with D possibly TRBD2 on 6 matching bases. The V gene lost 8 bases and the J gene lost 0 bases, with 17 bases spanning the gap. CDR3 length: 17 amino acids.

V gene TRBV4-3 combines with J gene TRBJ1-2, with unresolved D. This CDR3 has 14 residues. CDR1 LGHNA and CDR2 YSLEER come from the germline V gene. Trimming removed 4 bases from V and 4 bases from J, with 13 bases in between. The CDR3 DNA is TGCGCCAGCAGCCTGGATGCCCTTTCCTATGGCTACACCTTC. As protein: CASSLDALSYGYTF.

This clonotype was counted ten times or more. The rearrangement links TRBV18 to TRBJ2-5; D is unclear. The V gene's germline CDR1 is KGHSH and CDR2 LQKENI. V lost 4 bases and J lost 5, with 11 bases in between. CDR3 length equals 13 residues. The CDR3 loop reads CASSRLFEETQYF. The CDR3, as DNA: TGTGCCAGCTCACGACTCTTTGAGGAGACCCAGTACTTC.

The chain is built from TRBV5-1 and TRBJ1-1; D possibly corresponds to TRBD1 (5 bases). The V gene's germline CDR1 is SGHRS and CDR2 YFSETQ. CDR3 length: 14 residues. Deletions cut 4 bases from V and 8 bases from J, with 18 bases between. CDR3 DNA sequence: TGCGCCAGCAGCGCCCAGGGCGCGGGGACCGAAGCTTTCTTT. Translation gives CASSAQGAGTEAFF.

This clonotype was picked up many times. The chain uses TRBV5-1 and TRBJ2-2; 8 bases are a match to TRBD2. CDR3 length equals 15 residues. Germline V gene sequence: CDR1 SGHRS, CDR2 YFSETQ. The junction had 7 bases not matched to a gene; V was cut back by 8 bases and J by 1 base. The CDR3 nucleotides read TGCGCCAGTTCCCCGGGGGGGCGGAACACCGGGGAGCTGTTTTTT. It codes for CASSPGGRNTGELFF.

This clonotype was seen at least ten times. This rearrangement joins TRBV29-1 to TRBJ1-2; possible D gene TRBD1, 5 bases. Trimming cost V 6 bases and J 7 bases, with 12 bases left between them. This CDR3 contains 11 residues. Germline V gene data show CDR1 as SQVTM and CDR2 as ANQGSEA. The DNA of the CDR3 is TGCAGCGTCCATCGCGGGGGTGGCTACACCTTC. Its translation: CSVHRGGGYTF.

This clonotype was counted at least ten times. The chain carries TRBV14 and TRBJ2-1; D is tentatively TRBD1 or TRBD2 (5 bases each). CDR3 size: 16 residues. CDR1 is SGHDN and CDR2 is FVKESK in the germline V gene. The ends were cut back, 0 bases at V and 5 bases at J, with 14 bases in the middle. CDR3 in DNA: TGTGCCAGCAGCCAAGAATATTGGGGGACCGACAATGAGCAGTTCTTC. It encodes CASSQEYWGTDNEQFF.

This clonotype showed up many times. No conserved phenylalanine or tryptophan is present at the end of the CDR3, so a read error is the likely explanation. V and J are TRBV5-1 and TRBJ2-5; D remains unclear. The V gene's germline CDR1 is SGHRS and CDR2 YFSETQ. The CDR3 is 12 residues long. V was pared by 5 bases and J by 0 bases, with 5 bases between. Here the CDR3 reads CASRLNQETQYL. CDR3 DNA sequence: TGCGCCAGCAGATTGAACCAAGAGACCCAGTACCTC.

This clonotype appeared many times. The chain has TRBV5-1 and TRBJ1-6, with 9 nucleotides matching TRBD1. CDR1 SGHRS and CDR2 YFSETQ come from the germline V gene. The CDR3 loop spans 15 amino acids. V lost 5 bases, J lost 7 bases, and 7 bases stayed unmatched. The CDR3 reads CASREGTGNNSPLHF. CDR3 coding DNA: TGCGCCAGCAGGGAGGGGACAGGGAACAATTCACCCCTCCACTTT.

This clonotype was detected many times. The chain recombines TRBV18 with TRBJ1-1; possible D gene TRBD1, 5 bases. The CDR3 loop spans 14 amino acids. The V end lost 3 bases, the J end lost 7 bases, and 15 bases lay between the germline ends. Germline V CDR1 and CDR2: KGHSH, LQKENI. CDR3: CASSPPSGVGEAFF. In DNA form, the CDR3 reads TGTGCCAGCTCACCTCCTTCGGGGGTTGGTGAAGCTTTCTTT.

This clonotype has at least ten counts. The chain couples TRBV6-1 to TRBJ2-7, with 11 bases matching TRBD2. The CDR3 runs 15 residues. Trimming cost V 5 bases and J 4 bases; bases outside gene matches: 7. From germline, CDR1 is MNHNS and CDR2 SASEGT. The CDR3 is CASSTPGLAEYEQYF. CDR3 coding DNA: TGTGCCAGCAGTACTCCGGGACTAGCGGAATACGAGCAGTACTTC.

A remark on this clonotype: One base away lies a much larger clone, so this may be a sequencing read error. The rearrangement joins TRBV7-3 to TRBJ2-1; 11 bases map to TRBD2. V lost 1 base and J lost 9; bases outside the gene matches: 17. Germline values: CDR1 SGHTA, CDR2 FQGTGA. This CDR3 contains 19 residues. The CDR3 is CASSLRSRLAGGPAVEQFF. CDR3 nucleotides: TGTGCCAGCAGCTTAAGGTCTAGGCTAGCGGGGGGCCCGGCCGTTGAGCAGTTCTTC.

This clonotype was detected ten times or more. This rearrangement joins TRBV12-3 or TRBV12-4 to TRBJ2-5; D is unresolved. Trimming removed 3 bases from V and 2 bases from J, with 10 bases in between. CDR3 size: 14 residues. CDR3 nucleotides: TGTGCCAGCAGTTTTCCCCCCCGGCAAGAGACCCAGTACTTC. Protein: CASSFPPRQETQYF.

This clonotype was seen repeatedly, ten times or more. This CDR3 is CASADGQGGGKNIQYF. CDR3 DNA sequence: TGTGCCAGCGCGGATGGACAGGGGGGAGGCAAAAACATTCAGTACTTC. The rearrangement links TRBV25-1 to TRBJ2-4; 10 bases line up with TRBD1. The CDR3 consists of 16 residues. Germline CDR1 is MGHDK and CDR2 is SYGVNS. The J segment lost 3 bases and the V segment lost 8 bases, leaving 10 bases of the junction unmatched.

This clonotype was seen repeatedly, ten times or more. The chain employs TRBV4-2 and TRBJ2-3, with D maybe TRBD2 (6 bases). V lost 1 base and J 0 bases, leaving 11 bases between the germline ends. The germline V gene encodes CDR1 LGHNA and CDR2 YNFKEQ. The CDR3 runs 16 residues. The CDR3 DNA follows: TGTGCCAGCAGCCAAGGCAACGGGGGTAGCACAGATACGCAGTATTTT. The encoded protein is CASSQGNGGSTDTQYF.

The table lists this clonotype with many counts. The CDR3 loop is CASSFREGAFF. DNA for the CDR3: TGTGCCAGCAGTTTCCGGGAGGGGGCTTTCTTT. The chain joins TRBV28 to TRBJ1-1, with a weak D call TRBD1 (5 bases). The CDR3 covers 11 residues. Between the trimmed V and J ends, which lost 3 bases and 11 bases, there was a span of 10 bases. Germline V gives CDR1 MDHEN, CDR2 SYDVKM.

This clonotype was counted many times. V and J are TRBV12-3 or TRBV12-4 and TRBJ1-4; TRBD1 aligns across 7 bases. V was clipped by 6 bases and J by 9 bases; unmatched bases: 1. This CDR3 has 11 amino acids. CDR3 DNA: TGTGCCAGCAGGACAGGGAAAAAACTGTTTTTT. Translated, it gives CASRTGKKLFF.

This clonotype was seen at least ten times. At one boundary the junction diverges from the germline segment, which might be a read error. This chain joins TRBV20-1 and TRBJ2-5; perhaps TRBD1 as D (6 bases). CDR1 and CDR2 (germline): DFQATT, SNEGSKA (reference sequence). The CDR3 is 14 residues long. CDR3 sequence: CSAQSGVETQYLHF. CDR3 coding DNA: TGCAGTGCGCAATCAGGGGTAGAGACCCAGTACTTGCACTTC.

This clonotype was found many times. CDR3: CASSVPGDTQYF. CDR3 nucleotide sequence: TGCGCCAGCAGCGTGCCAGGGGATACGCAGTATTTT. This chain joins TRBV5-1 and TRBJ2-3, with D possibly being TRBD1 (5 bases). CDR1 SGHRS and CDR2 YFSETQ come from the germline V gene. The CDR3 runs to 12 residues. The V and J ends lost 4 bases and 6 bases respectively, with 9 bases between them.

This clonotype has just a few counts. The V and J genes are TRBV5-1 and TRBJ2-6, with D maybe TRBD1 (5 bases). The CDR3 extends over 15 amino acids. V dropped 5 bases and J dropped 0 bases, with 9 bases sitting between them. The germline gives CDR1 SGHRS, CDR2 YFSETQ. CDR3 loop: CASSDQGSGANVLTF. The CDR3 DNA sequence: TGCGCCAGCAGTGACCAGGGCTCTGGGGCCAACGTCCTGACTTTC. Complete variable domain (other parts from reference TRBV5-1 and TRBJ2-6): KAGVTQTPRYLIKTRGQQVTLSCSPISGHRSVSWYQQTPGQGLQFLFEYFSETQRNKGNFPGRFSGRQFSNSRSEMNVSTLELGDSALYLCASSDQGSGANVLTFGAGSRLTVL.

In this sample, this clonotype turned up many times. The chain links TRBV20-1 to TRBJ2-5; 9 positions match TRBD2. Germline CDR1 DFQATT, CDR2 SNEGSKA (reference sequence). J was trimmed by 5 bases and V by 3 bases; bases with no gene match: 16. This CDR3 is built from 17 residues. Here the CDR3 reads CSASPEYLRGGQETQYF. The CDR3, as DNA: TGCAGTGCTAGCCCCGAGTACCTGCGGGGGGGGCAGGAGACCCAGTACTTC.

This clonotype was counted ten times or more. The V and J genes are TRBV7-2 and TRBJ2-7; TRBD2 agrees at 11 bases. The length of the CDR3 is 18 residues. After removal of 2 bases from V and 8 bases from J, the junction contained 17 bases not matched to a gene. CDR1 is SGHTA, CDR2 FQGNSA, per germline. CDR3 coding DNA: TGTGCCAGCAGCTTAACGCCTGGACTAGCGGGCGTCCCAGGGCAGCAGTACTTC. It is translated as CASSLTPGLAGVPGQQYF. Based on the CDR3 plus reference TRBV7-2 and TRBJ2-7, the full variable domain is GAGVSQSPSNKVTEKGKDVELRCDPISGHTALYWYRQSLGQGLEFLIYFQGNSAPDKSGLPSDRFSAERTGGSVSTLTIQRTQQEDSAVYLCASSLTPGLAGVPGQQYFGPGTRLTVT.

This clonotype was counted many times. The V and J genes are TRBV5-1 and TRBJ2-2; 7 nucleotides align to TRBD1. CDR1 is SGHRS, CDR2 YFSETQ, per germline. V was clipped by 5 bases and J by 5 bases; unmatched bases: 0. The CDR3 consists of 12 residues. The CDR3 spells CASRQGTGELFF. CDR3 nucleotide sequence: TGCGCCAGCAGACAGGGGACCGGGGAGCTGTTTTTT.

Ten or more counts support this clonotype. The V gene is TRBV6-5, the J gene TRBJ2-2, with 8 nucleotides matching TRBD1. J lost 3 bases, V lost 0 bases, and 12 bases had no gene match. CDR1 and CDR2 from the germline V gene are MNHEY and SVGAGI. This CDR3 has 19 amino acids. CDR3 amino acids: CASSYSDPGTGTDTGELFF. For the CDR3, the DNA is TGTGCCAGCAGTTACTCTGATCCCGGGACAGGAACAGACACCGGGGAGCTGTTTTTT.

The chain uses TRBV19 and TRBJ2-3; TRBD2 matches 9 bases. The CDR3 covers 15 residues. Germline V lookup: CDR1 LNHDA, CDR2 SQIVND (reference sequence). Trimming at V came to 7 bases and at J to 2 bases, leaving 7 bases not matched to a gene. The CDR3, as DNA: TGTGCCAGTACAGTGACTAGCGGCCCCACAGATACGCAGTATTTT. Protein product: CASTVTSGPTDTQYF.

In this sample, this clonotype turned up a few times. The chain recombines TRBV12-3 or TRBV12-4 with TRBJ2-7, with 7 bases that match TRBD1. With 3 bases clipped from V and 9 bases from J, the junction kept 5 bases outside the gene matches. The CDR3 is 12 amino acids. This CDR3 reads CASSFYRGSQYF. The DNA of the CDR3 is TGTGCCAGCAGTTTTTACAGGGGTTCGCAGTACTTC.

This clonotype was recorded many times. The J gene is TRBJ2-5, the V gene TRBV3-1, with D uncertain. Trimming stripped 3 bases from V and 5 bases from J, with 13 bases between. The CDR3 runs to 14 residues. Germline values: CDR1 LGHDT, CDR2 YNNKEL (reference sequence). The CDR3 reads CASSHRTGAETQYF. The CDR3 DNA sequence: TGTGCCAGCAGCCATCGAACTGGCGCCGAGACCCAGTACTTC.

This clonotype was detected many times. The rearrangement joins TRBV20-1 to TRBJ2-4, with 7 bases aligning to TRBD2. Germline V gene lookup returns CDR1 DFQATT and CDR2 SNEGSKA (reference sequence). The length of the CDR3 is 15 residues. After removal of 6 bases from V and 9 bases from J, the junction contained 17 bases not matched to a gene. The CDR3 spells CSASMGGALPSIQYF. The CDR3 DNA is TGCAGTGCCTCAATGGGAGGGGCCTTACCGAGCATTCAGTACTTC.

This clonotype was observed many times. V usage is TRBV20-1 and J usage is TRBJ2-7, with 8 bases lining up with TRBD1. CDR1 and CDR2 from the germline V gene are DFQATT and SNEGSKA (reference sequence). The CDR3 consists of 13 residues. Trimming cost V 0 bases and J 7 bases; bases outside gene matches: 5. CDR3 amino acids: CSARDSRGLEQYV. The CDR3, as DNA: TGCAGTGCTAGAGATAGCAGGGGGCTTGAGCAGTACGTC.